This T cell receptor (beta chain) was sequenced in a study of cytomegalovirus exposure and HLA in healthy donors (dated by TCRdb to 2015 to 2018). In the study overall: According to an earlier analysis of 450 to 650 of the donors, about 179 million T cells yielded approximately 120 million unique TCR beta sequences and more than 250 Gb of sequence data. About 310 gigabases of sequencing data and approximately 85 million unique TCR sequences were included in an early release covering roughly 600 HLA-typed donors. The genetic ancestry cluster associated with self-reported Caucasian donors included 70% to 85% of the 398 genotyped donors. The study aimed to test whether signatures of past pathogen exposure could be identified by cataloging public T cell receptors. The T cell repertoires of 666 subjects were profiled by immunosequencing and related to cytomegalovirus serostatus. Besides the first cohort of roughly 700 subjects, a separate validation cohort made up of roughly 120 different subjects was used. The study combined high-throughput TCR immunosequencing, statistical association of individual TCRs with disease status, and machine learning to predict cytomegalovirus infection status. In a later analysis, previously published TCR beta repertoires from several hundred donors were re-analyzed and high-resolution HLA genotyping was added so that TCR occurrence patterns could be studied. Rather than using new phenotypic data, the later analysis identified candidate immune exposures from TCR beta sequences and from how often those sequences occurred across donors. An earlier analysis of 587 of the donors used high-throughput TCR beta sequencing to judge whether each TCR beta V gene segment behaved as functional or pseudogenic. Donor age, sex, ethnicity and CMV serostatus were collected together with the repertoire data. In a later genetic analysis, genome-wide SNP genotypes for 398 of the 666 donors were used, and that subset was treated as a discovery cohort. All discovery cohort repertoires had been generated using a single sequencing platform. HLA typing covered class I and class II loci at four-digit resolution. Typing coverage varied by locus: roughly 629-630 donors for A, B, C, DRB1 and DQB1; approximately 520 for DQA1; more than 600 for DPA1; 400 to 480 for DPB1. Roughly 5 DR-DQ haplotypes were handled as single units for association and clustering, since linkage in the cohort was strong. Across approximately 400 genotyped donors of the cohort, an average of roughly 250,000 unique TCR beta nucleotide sequences per donor were sequenced, and roughly 20% of those sequences were non-productive. What the study reported, not specific to this receptor: Several of the top co-occurrence clusters appeared to be linked to parvovirus B19, influenza, CMV and Epstein-Barr virus, according to a later analysis. In vitro tests confirmed that a few of the cytomegalovirus-associated TCR beta chains recognize cytomegalovirus antigens. In a later genetic analysis, a missense DCLRE1C variant was associated with V-gene and J-gene trimming of TCR beta chains, and the association was replicated in an independent cohort. An earlier analysis of around 500 of the donors showed that most TCR beta V segments appeared in productive rearrangements either about 87% or about 30% of the time, which broadly matched IMGT annotations. In a later analysis, most CMV-associated TCR beta chains were found to appear HLA-restricted, with HLA associations seemingly driven largely by CMV exposure. Correlated functional status among segregating V segments might be attributable to linkage disequilibrium, but an unknown experimental factor could not be ruled out. Across donors, most TCR sequences were observed very rarely, whereas some public TCRs were present in many individuals. The classifier was reported to diagnose cytomegalovirus status with high specificity and sensitivity in both the original and validation cohorts. A further reported finding was that TCR beta sequences accurately predicted the HLA-A and HLA-B alleles for most subjects in the first cohort. In a later genetic analysis, fewer N-insertions in productive TCRs were reported among donors in an Asian-associated ancestry cluster than the approximately 670-donor mean. It was suggested by the authors that the approach could potentially be generalized to other disease states and immunological phenotypes. Because counts were too low, seventeen rarely observed V segments, including chromosome 9 orphons, were excluded from the earlier analysis of around 590 of the donors. The sequencing pipeline was judged likely to have produced a cluster of highly shared sequence variants as a technical artifact. In a later analysis, HLA-associated TCR beta chains were found to be more clonally expanded and to have lower generation probabilities than equally common non-associated chains. HLA typing was unavailable for some donors at each locus, so association tests used only the typed subset. When HLA alleles, especially DR and DQ, strongly co-occurred, TCR associations were difficult to assign to individual alleles. The presence/absence analyses assumed that sequencing depth was roughly uniform across donors, and that assumption may not be true. The cohort was sequenced for TCR beta chains only, and without alpha or paired-chain data the features that could be detected were limited. In a later analysis, about 17,000 TCR beta sequences were associated with specific HLA alleles at a false discovery rate of 0.05. Immune exposure information for the cohort was limited to CMV serostatus. In a later analysis, the rate of TCR association differed among HLA loci, with DRB1 alleles having the most associated TCRs and HLA-C alleles having the fewest. The study listed 164 TCR beta chains as associated with cytomegalovirus.

The cohort consisted of 600 to 700 healthy bone marrow donors. All cohort members were sampled while nominally healthy, although unrecorded immune exposures were likely present. The donor tested CMV seronegative and was one of the 352 seronegative cohort members. Each donor provided a peripheral blood sample, and peripheral blood mononuclear cells were used for TCR beta sequencing. The Qiagen DNeasy Blood Extraction Kit was used to extract genomic DNA from the blood cell samples. Remarks on this clone: What antigen it recognizes has not been identified. Base qualities are not recorded, but no much larger clone differs from it by a single base.

Libraries were constructed by the immunoSEQ multiplex PCR assay. A mixture of 60 forward primers for TCR Vbeta segments and 13 reverse primers for TCR Jbeta segments was used in the multiplex PCR. The CDR3 region of rearranged TCR beta genes was amplified from genomic DNA by a multiplex PCR assay. The Illumina HiSeq System was used to sequence the amplified TCR beta libraries as 87-base-pair reads. The source study handled its data this way. A later analysis tallied tens of millions of unique TCR beta chains across the 700 or so repertoires, and about 12 million of those chains were shared by two or more donors. Raw reads were error-corrected and collapsed into unique sequences by a nearest-neighbor algorithm in which closely related sequences were merged to remove PCR and sequencing errors. Alignment of CDR3 sequences to IMGT reference sequences was used to assign V, D and J gene segments. For a sequence to be retained, a match of at least six nucleotides was required to both a V gene segment and a J gene segment. A rearrangement was called productive if the CDR3 had no stop codons and remained in frame with V and J, and every other rearrangement was called non-productive. CDR3 was defined according to IMGT convention as the region running from the second conserved V-encoded cysteine to the conserved J-encoded phenylalanine. The earlier analysis of approximately 590 of the donors excluded any sequence lacking an unambiguous match to a single V gene segment. In an earlier analysis of several hundred of the donors, V segments were called functional above 56.7% productive rearrangements and were called segregating when the between-donor standard deviation exceeded 5%. To diagnose cytomegalovirus status from the catalog of TCR beta chain sequences, a statistical classification framework was built. In a later analysis, V and J genes were assigned by comparing TCR nucleotide sequences against IMGT/GENE-DB human TR gene sequences. The TCRdist pipeline was used in a later analysis to assign CDR3 sequences and most-parsimonious VDJ recombination scenarios. In a later analysis, each TCR beta chain was defined by its CDR3 amino acid sequence together with its V-gene family, and reads lacking a unique V-gene family were excluded. In a later analysis, 500 to 650 highly shared, low-generation-probability nucleotide sequences were removed to address suspected cross-contamination and a sequencing artifact. In a later analysis, a clonal expansion index for each public chain was calculated from normalized within-repertoire ranks of inferred template counts. In a later analysis, generation probabilities were computed with a VDJ recombination model fitted to out-of-frame rearrangements, and the resulting probabilities were checked against IGoR. A later analysis scored TCR-TCR, TCR-HLA and TCR-CMV co-occurrence with hypergeometric tests, applying a repertoire-size bias correction to TCR pairs. A later analysis estimated false discovery rates by permuting HLA or CMV assignments 20 times. In a later analysis, co-occurring TCRs were grouped using DBSCAN, with TCRdist sequence similarity added in when clustering inside HLA-allele-positive subsets. Repertoires with fewer than 30,000 or more than 120,000 public chains were left out of co-occurrence clustering, as were about 5 repertoires with anomalous nucleotide sharing. TCRdb obtained this table from immuneACCESS and retained in-frame rearrangements with V and J assigned. These tables miss some clones; where compared with another copy, unresolved V genes account for less than half of the shortfall, and the remainder is unexplained. V and J calls and clone size come straight from that table; D and trimming were deduced from the DNA. Here the sample has 200,000 to 250,000 clones; approximately 82% occur a single time. Of the sample, under 0.8% is held by the ten largest clones.

What was sequenced was PBMCs. The clonotype was recovered from a man between 18 and 35 years old in good health and CMV-seronegative.

The CDR3 protein sequence reads: CASSGSDNYGYTF. Here is the DNA: TGTGCCAGCAGTGGGAGTGACAACTATGGCTACACCTTC. Recombination linked TRBV6-5 to TRBJ1-2; the D gene remains uncertain. Via the germline V gene, CDR1 is MNHEY and CDR2 SVGAGI. The CDR3 runs 13 residues from the cysteine to the phenylalanine. Left in the record is the CDR3 DNA by itself, 39 bases read in frame from the first base. The V and J ends are trimmed by 5 bases and 2 bases, leaving 9 bases between them.